Here is one TCR beta chain with its context. The sample originates from a study of OX40 agonist ivuxolimab in advanced cancers. The assay was immunoSEQ multiplex PCR, and TCRdb's table has in-frame clones only and misses some. The sample has 50,000 to 55,000 clones, 80% to 90% seen once; the top ten hold 9.5% to 13%. CDR1 and CDR2 from the germline V gene are MNHEY and SVGAGI. V was clipped by 6 bases and J by 7 bases; unmatched bases: 14. There are 15 residues in the CDR3. This chain links TRBV6-5 with TRBJ1-1, with TRBD1 matching over 7 bases. This TCR came from an adult with an advanced solid tumor such as melanoma, head and neck, liver or kidney cancer. The specimen comprised CD4+ or CD8+ T cells sorted from blood, sampled in a trial of the OX40 agonist ivuxolimab. The CDR3 nucleotides are TGTGCCAGCAGCATCCGCCCGGGACAGTTGCTTGAAGCTTTCTTT. This translates into CASSIRPGQLLEAFF.